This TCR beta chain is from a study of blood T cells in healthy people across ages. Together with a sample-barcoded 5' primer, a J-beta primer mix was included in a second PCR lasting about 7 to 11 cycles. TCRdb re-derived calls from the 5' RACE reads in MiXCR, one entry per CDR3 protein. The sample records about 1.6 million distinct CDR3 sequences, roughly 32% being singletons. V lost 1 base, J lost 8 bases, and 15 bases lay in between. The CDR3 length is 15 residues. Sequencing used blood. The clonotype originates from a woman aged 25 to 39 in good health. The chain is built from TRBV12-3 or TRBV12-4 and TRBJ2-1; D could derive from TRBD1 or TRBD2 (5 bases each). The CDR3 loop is CASSLGDLPGYEQFF. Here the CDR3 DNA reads TGTGCCAGCAGTTTAGGGGACCTTCCAGGTTATGAGCAGTTCTTC.